The 18 T cell receptor beta chains given below trace back to one sample, sequenced in a study of tumor and adjacent non-tumor tissue in lung cancer. No cell sorting was done before RNA was extracted from the tissue. TCRbeta libraries were built with three rounds of nested PCR, modified from ARM-PCR. TCRdb re-analysed the multiplex PCR reads in MiXCR, keeping a single row per CDR3 protein. The data contain around 120,000 distinct CDR3 sequences, 55% to 75% of them singletons. Specimen: lung tumor tissue. The receptor set was obtained from a man under 40 with non-small cell lung cancer.

This clonotype has only one observation. A much larger clone lies one base from this, so it may be a read error. V and J are TRBV6-1 and TRBJ2-5, with TRBD2 matching 11 bases. V lost 9 bases, J lost 5 bases, and 8 bases stayed unmatched. The CDR3 totals 14 residues. Germline CDR1 is MNHNS and CDR2 is SASEGT. DNA of the CDR3: TGTGCCAGGAGATTAGCGGGAGGGCCGGAGACCCAGTACTTC. This translates into CARRLAGGPETQYF.

A remark on this clonotype: One end of the junction varies from germline; a read error may be responsible. This chain joins TRBV4-2 and TRBJ1-1; D gene ambiguous. The length of the CDR3 is 15 residues. Per the germline V gene, CDR1 is LGHNA and CDR2 is YNFKEQ. CDR3 bases: TGTGCCAGCAGCCAGGCTATAACAATGAACACTGAAGCTTTGTTT. This sequence encodes CASSQAITMNTEALF.

The CDR3 DNA follows: TGTGCCAGCAGTTTTATGACAGGGTGTGAAAAACTGTTTTTT. Translation gives CASSFMTGCEKLFF. The rearrangement joins TRBV12-3 or TRBV12-4 to TRBJ1-4; 7 bases agree with TRBD1. Trimming removed 3 bases from V and 7 bases from J; junction bases left unmatched: 5. CDR3 length: 14 amino acids.

Details on this clonotype: One end of the junction fails to match germline, which may point to a read error. The genes are TRBV6-2 or TRBV6-3 and TRBJ2-7; D may be TRBD1 or TRBD2 (5 bases each). This CDR3 contains 14 residues. The germline V gene encodes CDR1 MNHEY and CDR2 SVGEGT. CDR3 sequence (DNA): TGTACCAGCACCTTAAGACAGACTAAAGGCGAGCAGTGCTTC. It encodes CTSTLRQTKGEQCF.

On this clonotype itself: This could be a read error, since a much larger clone is one nucleotide away. The chain joins TRBV4-3 to TRBJ1-1; possibly TRBD1 for D (5 bases). Germline V gene data show CDR1 as LGHNA and CDR2 as YSLEER. The V gene lost 2 bases and the J gene lost 1 base, with 11 bases spanning the gap. This CDR3 contains 15 residues. The CDR3 here is CASSQRGDGNTEAFF. CDR3 sequence (DNA): TGCGCCAGCAGCCAACGGGGCGACGGGAACACTGAAGCTTTCTTT.

This clonotype was counted many times. The chain recombines TRBV20-1 with TRBJ1-1; no clear D. There are 12 residues in the CDR3. Per the germline V gene, CDR1 is DFQATT and CDR2 is SNEGSKA (reference sequence). V was shortened by 1 base and J by 5 bases, with 8 bases between the two germline ends. The CDR3 sequence: CSARGRDTEAFF. The CDR3 DNA follows: TGCAGTGCTAGAGGGAGGGATACTGAAGCTTTCTTT.

With regard to this clonotype: Relative to the germline gene, one junction end is altered; a read error may explain this. The CDR3 sequence is CASISVTGARNEQFF. CDR3 sequence (DNA): TGTGCCAGCATCTCCGTGACAGGGGCGAGGAATGAACAGTTCTTC. V and J are TRBV6-1 and TRBJ2-1; 8 positions agree with TRBD1. The CDR3 extends over 15 amino acids. The V gene's germline CDR1 is MNHNS and CDR2 SASEGT.

A word on this clonotype: This may stem from a read error, because a much larger clone lies one nucleotide away. V is TRBV4-3 and J is TRBJ2-7; D is tentatively TRBD1 or TRBD2 (5 bases each). Germline assignment: CDR1 LGHNA and CDR2 YSLEER. The CDR3 contains 14 residues. The ends were cut back, 8 bases at V and 3 bases at J, with 17 bases in the middle. CDR3 nucleotides: TGCGCCAGCGGCCCAGGGTCAGGGAGCTACGAGCAGTACTTC. Amino acid sequence: CASGPGSGSYEQYF.

In regard to this clonotype: Germline is not matched at one junction end, which may reflect a read error. The chain employs TRBV5-4 and TRBJ2-7; no firm D call. CDR3 length: 12 amino acids. Looked up from germline, CDR1 is SGHNT and CDR2 is YYREEE (reference sequence). As DNA, the CDR3 is TGTGCCAGGAGCTCTACCGACTACGAGCAGTACTTC. Its protein is CARSSTDYEQYF.

For this clonotype: As the CDR3 is not closed by the conserved phenylalanine or tryptophan, this likely results from a read error. The genes are TRBV29-1 and TRBJ1-5; D is undetermined. V lost 7 bases, J lost 9 bases, and 16 bases lay in between. Germline CDR1 is SQVTM and CDR2 is ANQGSEA. There are 12 residues in the CDR3. The CDR3 DNA follows: TGCAGCGCCGGTGGGATGGATCGGCCCCAGCATTCT. Amino acid sequence: CSAGGMDRPQHS.

CDR3 sequence (DNA): TGTGCCAGCAGTTTTTCTAGCGGGGACACAGATACGCAGTATTTT. It is translated as CASSFSSGDTDTQYF. The chain couples TRBV12-3 or TRBV12-4 to TRBJ2-3; TRBD2 matches at 9 bases. This CDR3 has 15 amino acids. Trimming removed 3 bases from V and 2 bases from J; junction bases left unmatched: 3.

Ten or more counts support this clonotype. This sequence joins TRBV6-2 or TRBV6-3 and TRBJ2-5, with a weak D call TRBD1 (5 bases). The CDR3 is 16 residues long. Germline V gene lookup returns CDR1 MNHEY and CDR2 SVGEGT. V lost 6 bases and J lost 4, with 21 bases in between. CDR3 sequence reads: CASSHLWSSGRETQYF. CDR3 in DNA: TGTGCCAGCAGCCACCTCTGGTCGTCAGGGCGAGAGACCCAGTACTTC.

In the case of this clonotype: The conserved phenylalanine or tryptophan normally closing the CDR3 is absent here, so this likely arose from a read error. DNA for the CDR3: TGTGCCACCAGCTTAACAGGGGTAAACGGCTACACCTTA. This translates into CATSLTGVNGYTL. The chain carries TRBV11-2 and TRBJ1-2; 7 bases align to TRBD1. Germline assignment: CDR1 SGHAT and CDR2 FQNNGV. This CDR3 region has 13 residues.

At least ten counts were recorded for this clonotype. This chain links TRBV4-1 with TRBJ1-5; D not certain. The V and J ends lost 2 bases and 0 bases respectively, with 8 bases between them. The CDR3 has 15 residues. Germline CDR1 and CDR2: MGHRA and YSYEKL. The CDR3 here is CASSQQDGSNQPQHF. The CDR3 region has the DNA TGCGCCAGCAGCCAACAGGACGGTAGCAATCAGCCCCAGCATTTT.

Concerning this clonotype: A much larger clone differs by one base, so this may be a read error. In DNA form, the CDR3 reads TGTGCCAGCAGACTCGGACTGGAGACTGAAGCTTTATTT. Translating gives CASRLGLETEALF. V and J are TRBV6-5 and TRBJ1-1; no clear D. Looked up from germline, CDR1 is MNHEY and CDR2 is SVGAGI. The CDR3 covers 13 residues.

Comment on this clonotype: One end of the junction fails to match germline, which may point to a read error. V and J are TRBV6-1 and TRBJ2-5; D is uncertain. There are 13 residues in the CDR3. CDR1 is MNHNS, CDR2 SASEGT, per germline. DNA of the CDR3: TGTGCCAGCTTAGGGCAGCTCCGAGAAACCCAATACTTC. Translating it yields CASLGQLRETQYF.

With regard to this clonotype: Compared with germline, one end of the junction differs, possibly owing to a read error. The V and J genes are TRBV29-1 and TRBJ1-2; possibly TRBD1 for D (5 bases). The CDR3 totals 14 residues. The V gene's germline CDR1 is SQVTM and CDR2 ANQGSEA. CDR3 coding DNA: TGCAGCATCGTGGGACGGGGAACTAACTATGACTACACCTTC. Translated, it gives CSIVGRGTNYDYTF.

A remark on this clonotype: This may be a read error: a much more frequent sequence differs by one nucleotide. The chain employs TRBV4-3 and TRBJ2-4, with 8 bases that match TRBD1. Per germline, CDR1 LGHNA and CDR2 YSLEER. CDR3 length equals 14 residues. The CDR3 sequence: CASSQRTGKDIHYF. CDR3 DNA: TGCGCCAGCAGCCAACGGACAGGGAAGGACATTCATTACTTC.